Presented here are 26 T cell receptor beta chains from one specimen sequenced in a study of blood T cell repertoires in COVID-19. Assay: immunoSEQ multiplex PCR; the TCRdb copy retains only in-frame clones and omits some. The data show 100,000 or so clones, around 75% seen once. Sequenced material: peripheral blood. These receptors were collected from a human donor in a cohort sampled during active COVID-19.

The CDR3 DNA reads TGTGCCATCAGTGAGTCCGGGGGGAGGCTCAATGAGCAGTTCTTC. Its translation: CAISESGGRLNEQFF. The chain carries TRBV10-3 and TRBJ2-1; 7 positions agree with TRBD2. This CDR3 is built from 15 residues. After removal of 0 bases from V and 6 bases from J, the junction contained 5 bases not matched to a gene. The V gene's germline CDR1 is ENHRY and CDR2 SYGVKD.

This chain joins TRBV4-1 and TRBJ2-1; D may be TRBD1 (5 bases). Trimming took off 2 bases at V and 0 bases at J, with 14 bases between the two ends. CDR1 is MGHRA, CDR2 YSYEKL, per germline. The CDR3 loop spans 17 amino acids. CDR3 sequence (DNA): TGCGCCAGCAGCCAAATTCCCGACAGAAGCTCCTACAATGAGCAGTTCTTC. Its protein is CASSQIPDRSSYNEQFF.

The rearrangement joins TRBV7-8 to TRBJ2-7; D possibly corresponds to TRBD2 (7 bases). Germline V CDR1 and CDR2: SGHVS, FQNEAQ. The length of the CDR3 is 18 residues. The ends were cut back, 3 bases at V and 0 bases at J, with 21 bases in the middle. CDR3 sequence (DNA): TGTGCCAGCAGCTTGCCAACGGGGTATGGGGGGGCCTCCTACGAGCAGTACTTC. Translated: CASSLPTGYGGASYEQYF.

V is TRBV6-2 or TRBV6-3 and J is TRBJ1-2, with D maybe TRBD1 (5 bases). V was shortened by 3 bases and J by 3 bases, with 17 bases between the two germline ends. This CDR3 spans 16 amino acids. In germline, CDR1 is MNHEY, CDR2 SVGEGT. The CDR3 region is CASSYGWGVSHYGYTF. The CDR3 region has the DNA TGTGCCAGCAGTTATGGATGGGGGGTCTCGCACTATGGCTACACCTTC.

The chain is built from TRBV19 and TRBJ2-1; a weak D match, TRBD1 (6 bases). In germline, CDR1 is LNHDA, CDR2 SQIVND (reference sequence). The CDR3 length is 15 residues. V dropped 6 bases and J dropped 0 bases, with 12 bases sitting between them. The CDR3 DNA is TGTGCCAGTAGCGTCGGACAGAGCTCCTACAATGAGCAGTTCTTC. Residues: CASSVGQSSYNEQFF.

This clone was counted a few times. The chain links TRBV12-3 or TRBV12-4 to TRBJ2-1; D is ambiguous. Trimming left V 5 bases short and J 12 bases short, with 14 bases between. The CDR3 consists of 12 residues. The CDR3 DNA is TGTGCCAGCAGTACTAACAAGGTTAGGCAGTTCTTC. Its translation: CASSTNKVRQFF.

V usage is TRBV15 and J usage is TRBJ2-4; 8 bases agree with TRBD1. With V trimmed by 4 bases and J by 5 bases, 7 bases remained unmatched. Germline V gene sequence: CDR1 LNHNV, CDR2 YYDKDF (reference sequence). This CDR3 contains 15 residues. The CDR3 spells CATSTDGQGQNIQYF. CDR3 DNA: TGTGCCACCAGCACCGATGGACAGGGACAAAACATTCAGTACTTC.

The chain uses TRBV28 and TRBJ1-5; 11 nucleotides line up with TRBD1. The V segment lost 4 bases and the J segment 6 bases; nucleotides outside the gene matches: 8. The V gene's germline CDR1 is MDHEN and CDR2 SYDVKM. The CDR3 spans 16 residues. The CDR3 is CASSSFGQGARQPQHF. CDR3 nucleotide sequence: TGTGCCAGCAGTTCCTTTGGACAGGGGGCTCGTCAGCCCCAGCATTTT. The full variable domain, completed using reference TRBV28 and TRBJ1-5, is DVKVTQSSRYLVKRTGEKVFLECVQDMDHENMFWYRQDPGLGLRLIYFSYDVKMKEKGDIPEGYSVSREKKERFSLILESASTNQTSMYLCASSSFGQGARQPQHFGDGTRLSIL.

The rearrangement joins TRBV9 to TRBJ1-3; no firm D call. Trimming removed 3 bases from V and 0 bases from J, with 7 bases in between. Germline loops: CDR1 SGDLS, CDR2 YYNGEE. The CDR3 totals 14 residues. This CDR3 reads CASSAADSGNTIYF. DNA for the CDR3: TGTGCCAGCAGCGCAGCGGACTCTGGAAACACCATATATTTT.

This clone was seen only a few times. The rearrangement uses TRBV6-5 and TRBJ2-2, with TRBD1 as a possible D gene (6 bases). The V gene lost 6 bases and the J gene lost 7 bases, with 15 bases spanning the gap. CDR3 length: 14 residues. CDR1 is MNHEY, CDR2 SVGAGI, per germline. The CDR3 here is CASSGQTLLGELFF. The CDR3 region has the DNA TGTGCCAGCAGCGGACAGACCCTCCTCGGGGAGCTGTTTTTT.

The rearrangement links TRBV30 to TRBJ1-6, with D possibly TRBD1 on 6 matching bases. The CDR3 is 16 residues long. The ends were cut back, 2 bases at V and 0 bases at J, with 11 bases in the middle. Germline assignment: CDR1 GTSNPN and CDR2 SVGIG (reference sequence). The CDR3 is CAWSQGQSSYNSPLHF. CDR3 bases: TGTGCCTGGAGTCAAGGACAGAGCTCCTATAATTCACCCCTCCACTTT.

The chain employs TRBV28 and TRBJ2-5; 9 bases are shared with TRBD1. Looked up from germline, CDR1 is MDHEN and CDR2 is SYDVKM. V dropped 8 bases and J dropped 2; count of bases not matched to a gene: 6. This CDR3 is built from 14 residues. The CDR3 spells CASHRDRAQETQYF. The CDR3, as DNA: TGTGCCAGCCACCGGGACAGGGCACAAGAGACCCAGTACTTC.

V is TRBV6-6 and J is TRBJ1-4; no clear D gene. V lost 2 bases, J lost 0 bases, and 7 bases lay in between. The CDR3 is made up of 15 amino acids. CDR1 and CDR2 from the germline V gene are MNHNY and SVGAGI (reference sequence). The CDR3 DNA is TGTGCCAGCAGTTACGGGCAGGCAACTAATGAAAAACTGTTTTTT. Its protein is CASSYGQATNEKLFF.

The V gene is TRBV11-2, the J gene TRBJ2-7; 10 bases agree with TRBD2. V gave up 10 bases and J gave up 3 bases; unmatched junction bases: 9. The CDR3 totals 14 residues. Germline-derived CDR1 and CDR2 are SGHAT and FQNNGV. CDR3 nucleotide sequence: TGTGCCATCTCCGTGAGCGGGAGGGGCTACGAGCAGTACTTC. It translates to CAISVSGRGYEQYF.

The V and J genes are TRBV5-4 and TRBJ1-1; D perhaps matches TRBD1 (6 bases). The CDR3 consists of 14 residues. Germline V lookup: CDR1 SGHNT, CDR2 YYREEE (reference sequence). Trimming removed 4 bases from V and 6 bases from J, with 16 bases in between. CDR3: CASSPKGGDAEAFF. CDR3 DNA: TGTGCCAGCAGCCCAAAGGGGGGGGACGCTGAAGCTTTCTTT.

This clone was counted only a few times. V gene TRBV7-6 combines with J gene TRBJ2-5, with D possibly TRBD1 on 9 matching bases. Looked up from germline, CDR1 is SGHVS and CDR2 is FNYEAQ. The CDR3 is 15 residues long. V shed 1 base and J shed 5 bases, with 14 bases lying between them. CDR3: CASSLVAGQGETQYF. In DNA, the CDR3 is TGTGCCAGCAGCTTAGTAGCGGGACAGGGTGAGACCCAGTACTTC.

The chain employs TRBV27 and TRBJ2-5, with 9 positions matching TRBD2. Germline-derived CDR1 and CDR2 are MNHEY and SMNVEV (reference sequence). Trimming at V came to 2 bases and at J to 2 bases, leaving 3 bases not matched to a gene. The CDR3 is 15 amino acids. DNA for the CDR3: TGTGCCAGCAGTTTAGCGGGAGGGGAACAAGAGACCCAGTACTTC. Translated, it gives CASSLAGGEQETQYF.

The rearrangement links TRBV18 to TRBJ2-5; 7 positions agree with TRBD2. From germline, CDR1 is KGHSH and CDR2 LQKENI. This CDR3 has 14 residues. V lost 1 base and J lost 5; bases outside the gene matches: 4. The CDR3 loop is CASSPRGGPETQYF. Written as DNA, the CDR3 is TGTGCCAGCTCACCACGGGGAGGGCCGGAGACCCAGTACTTC.

The chain employs TRBV5-1 and TRBJ1-1, with no clear D. The germline V gene encodes CDR1 SGHRS and CDR2 YFSETQ. The CDR3 extends over 15 amino acids. Trimming removed 4 bases from V and 3 bases from J, with 16 bases in between. The CDR3 reads CASSPTSGGHTEAFF. As DNA, the CDR3 is TGCGCCAGCAGCCCAACATCCGGAGGTCACACTGAAGCTTTCTTT.

V usage is TRBV9 and J usage is TRBJ2-5, with TRBD1 as a possible D gene (6 bases). The V gene's germline CDR1 is SGDLS and CDR2 YYNGEE. This CDR3 spans 14 amino acids. The ends were cut back, 1 base at V and 1 base at J, with 8 bases in the middle. The CDR3 is CASSVLGAQETQYF. The DNA of the CDR3 is TGTGCCAGCAGCGTACTGGGGGCCCAAGAGACCCAGTACTTC.

CDR3 DNA sequence: TGTGCTAGTGGTCTCAACTTAGGGGCCACAGATACGCAGTATTTT. Translating gives CASGLNLGATDTQYF. The chain links TRBV12-5 to TRBJ2-3; a possible D gene is TRBD1 (5 bases). Germline V gives CDR1 LGHNT, CDR2 FRNRAP. Trimming shortened V by 5 bases and J by 2 bases, and 14 bases separated the two germline ends. CDR3 length: 15 amino acids.

The chain couples TRBV6-6 to TRBJ2-5; D gene unclear. The CDR3 extends over 14 amino acids. Germline V gives CDR1 MNHNY, CDR2 SVGAGI (reference sequence). Trimming removed 2 bases from V and 2 bases from J, with 9 bases in between. The DNA of the CDR3 is TGTGCCAGCAGTTACGAGGCCGAACAAGAGACCCAGTACTTC. It encodes CASSYEAEQETQYF.

V usage is TRBV7-8 and J usage is TRBJ2-4, with a tentative D call TRBD2 (5 bases). Germline CDR1 SGHVS, CDR2 FQNEAQ. CDR3 size: 19 residues. V was clipped by 2 bases and J by 3 bases, with 23 bases between them. The CDR3 sequence: CASSLSFRGQPDFKNIQYF. In nucleotides, the CDR3 is TGTGCCAGCAGCTTATCATTCCGGGGTCAGCCGGACTTCAAAAACATTCAGTACTTC.

There are a few counts of this clone. The V call is TRBV4-1, the J call TRBJ2-1; the match to TRBD2 covers 7 bases. CDR3 size: 17 residues. Germline-derived CDR1 and CDR2 are MGHRA and YSYEKL. Trimming at V came to 3 bases and at J to 7 bases, leaving 15 bases not matched to a gene. The chain's CDR3 is CASSQTYLAEVGNEQFF. The CDR3 DNA sequence: TGCGCCAGCAGCCAGACCTACCTAGCGGAGGTAGGAAATGAGCAGTTCTTC.

V is TRBV11-3 and J is TRBJ2-5; D might be TRBD2 (5 bases). The ends were cut back, 5 bases at V and 2 bases at J, with 9 bases in the middle. Germline V lookup: CDR1 SGHNT, CDR2 YENEEA. This CDR3 is built from 13 residues. DNA of the CDR3: TGTGCCAGCAGCCCGGGGAATCAAGAGACCCAGTACTTC. Its translation is CASSPGNQETQYF.

The chain links TRBV5-1 to TRBJ2-1; D perhaps matches TRBD2 (6 bases). There are 15 residues in the CDR3. V lost 0 bases to trimming and J lost 1 base, with 8 bases between them. The germline V gene has CDR1 SGHRS and CDR2 YFSETQ. The CDR3 nucleotides read TGCGCCAGCAGCTTGGGGCGGGAATCCTACAATGAGCAGTTCTTC. The encoded protein is CASSLGRESYNEQFF.